These 27 T cell receptor beta chains came from one sample sequenced in a study of PD-L1 blockade in urothelial cancer. Sequencing was performed with immunoSEQ multiplex PCR; in TCRdb, only in-frame clones are kept and a portion is missing. The table has some 76,000 clones, roughly nine tenths seen once. Here the sequenced sample was PBMCs, taken around atezolizumab (anti-PD-L1) treatment. These receptors were collected from a man aged 55 to 70 with urothelial cancer.

This chain joins TRBV27 and TRBJ2-1; 9 bases fit TRBD2. Germline V gene lookup returns CDR1 MNHEY and CDR2 SMNVEV (reference sequence). The trim removed 10 bases at V and 6 bases at J, leaving 10 bases unmatched. CDR3 length: 14 residues. The CDR3 DNA reads as TGTGCCACCAGACGGGCGGGGGGGCCCAATGAGCAGTTCTTC. Its protein product is CATRRAGGPNEQFF.

This clone has just one count. The chain combines TRBV30 with TRBJ1-1; tentatively, D is TRBD1 (6 bases). CDR3 length equals 15 residues. Between the trimmed V and J ends, which lost 3 bases and 4 bases, there was a span of 18 bases. Germline V gene sequence: CDR1 GTSNPN, CDR2 SVGIG (reference sequence). CDR3 in DNA: TGTGCCTGGAGGGGGGCGTCCTCCCCCATCACTGAAGCTTTCTTT. Protein sequence: CAWRGASSPITEAFF.

This chain uses TRBV5-4 with TRBJ2-5, with 9 bases aligning to TRBD2. Germline V CDR1 and CDR2: SGHNT, YYREEE (reference sequence). The CDR3 has 16 residues. J lost 7 bases, V lost 0 bases, and 10 bases had no gene match. Here the CDR3 reads CASSLGGLASEGTQYF. The CDR3 DNA reads TGTGCCAGCAGCTTGGGGGGACTAGCATCCGAAGGGACCCAGTACTTC.

This clone has just a few counts. V usage is TRBV7-7 and J usage is TRBJ2-5, with TRBD2 identical over 10 bases. V shed 4 bases and J 5 bases; nucleotides not matched to a gene: 10. This CDR3 contains 16 residues. Germline CDR1 is SSHAT and CDR2 is FNYEAQ (reference sequence). The CDR3 DNA is TGTGCCAGCAGCTCTAGCGGGAGTTCAATAGGGGAGACCCAGTACTTC. Translated: CASSSSGSSIGETQYF.

The rearrangement links TRBV7-2 to TRBJ1-5; TRBD1 might be the D (6 bases). The CDR3 has 13 residues. Germline V gene sequence: CDR1 SGHTA, CDR2 FQGNSA. V shed 5 bases and J shed 4 bases, with 9 bases lying between them. CDR3 protein: CASSQGPNQPQHF. The DNA of the CDR3 is TGTGCCAGCAGCCAGGGGCCAAATCAGCCCCAGCATTTT.

Only a few counts were recorded for this clone. The V gene is TRBV7-3, the J gene TRBJ2-1; possibly TRBD1 for D (7 bases). The CDR3 is made up of 14 amino acids. Trimming pared 5 bases from V and 2 bases from J, leaving 10 bases between. CDR1 and CDR2 from the germline V gene are SGHTA and FQGTGA. CDR3 sequence: CASSQGGPYNEQFF. CDR3 nucleotides: TGTGCCAGCAGCCAGGGGGGCCCCTACAATGAGCAGTTCTTC.

The CDR3 DNA follows: TGTGCCAGCAGTTTAAATGCGGGACAGATACACAATGAGCAGTTCTTC. Residues: CASSLNAGQIHNEQFF. The J gene is TRBJ2-1, the V gene TRBV27; D perhaps matches TRBD1 (7 bases). Trimming left V 2 bases short and J 5 bases short, with 16 bases between. CDR1 is MNHEY, CDR2 SMNVEV, per germline (reference sequence). This CDR3 spans 16 amino acids.

The V call is TRBV4-1, the J call TRBJ2-2; 11 bases are a match to TRBD2. This CDR3 has 19 amino acids. With V trimmed by 5 bases and J by 1 base, 12 bases remained unmatched. Germline loops: CDR1 MGHRA, CDR2 YSYEKL. The CDR3 bases are TGCGCCAGCAGCGGCTCCAAACTAGCGGGGGCCTTGAACACCGGGGAGCTGTTTTTT. Translation: CASSGSKLAGALNTGELFF.

This sequence joins TRBV10-1 and TRBJ2-3; weak D call: TRBD1 (5 bases). There are 13 residues in the CDR3. Trimming took off 9 bases at V and 4 bases at J, with 14 bases between the two ends. The germline V gene has CDR1 WNHNN and CDR2 SYGVQD (reference sequence). CDR3 coding DNA: TGCGCCAGTTCACAGGAGAACCCAGATACGCAGTATTTT. Translation: CASSQENPDTQYF.

The chain joins TRBV10-2 to TRBJ2-7; tentatively, D is TRBD1 (5 bases). The ends were cut back, 2 bases at V and 1 base at J, with 9 bases in the middle. Germline V gene lookup returns CDR1 WSHSY and CDR2 SAAADI. The CDR3 has 14 residues. The CDR3 sequence is CASSETTGSYEQYF. CDR3 coding DNA: TGCGCCAGCAGTGAGACAACAGGATCCTACGAGCAGTACTTC.

This rearrangement joins TRBV9 to TRBJ2-5; TRBD2 aligns across 10 bases. Germline CDR1 reads SGDLS; CDR2 reads YYNGEE. This CDR3 is 15 amino acids long. V lost 0 bases and J lost 7; bases outside the gene matches: 6. As DNA, the CDR3 is TGTGCCAGCAGCGTAGAGTCAAGCGGGGGGGTGACCCAGTACTTC. Translated: CASSVESSGGVTQYF.

The rearrangement joins TRBV28 to TRBJ2-2; D not resolved. The CDR3 loop spans 14 amino acids. Between the trimmed V and J ends, which lost 8 bases and 2 bases, there was a span of 12 bases. Germline-derived CDR1 and CDR2 are MDHEN and SYDVKM. The CDR3 DNA reads as TGTGCCAGCTATCATGAACAAAACACCGGGGAGCTGTTTTTT. This translates into CASYHEQNTGELFF. Combining the CDR3 with reference TRBV28 and TRBJ2-2 gives the whole variable domain DVKVTQSSRYLVKRTGEKVFLECVQDMDHENMFWYRQDPGLGLRLIYFSYDVKMKEKGDIPEGYSVSREKKERFSLILESASTNQTSMYLCASYHEQNTGELFFGEGSRLTVL.

The V gene is TRBV10-1, the J gene TRBJ2-5, with D maybe TRBD1 (6 bases). The V end was cut by 1 base, the J end by 5 bases, with 11 bases between. The CDR3 runs to 14 residues. Germline V gene lookup returns CDR1 WNHNN and CDR2 SYGVQD (reference sequence). The CDR3 DNA sequence: TGCGCCAGCAGTGAGTTTCCAGGGGAGGAGACCCAGTACTTC. It encodes CASSEFPGEETQYF.

The genes are TRBV19 and TRBJ2-7; tentatively, D is TRBD1 (6 bases). Germline V gene data show CDR1 as LNHDA and CDR2 as SQIVND (reference sequence). Trimming shortened V by 6 bases and J by 1 base, and 10 bases separated the two germline ends. The CDR3 is made up of 13 amino acids. CDR3: CASRATGSYEQYF. CDR3 in DNA: TGTGCCAGTAGAGCTACAGGGTCCTACGAGCAGTACTTC.

The rearrangement uses TRBV2 and TRBJ2-5; 11 nucleotides line up with TRBD2. CDR1 and CDR2 (germline): SNHLY, FYNNEI. The CDR3 contains 15 residues. With 3 bases clipped from V and 3 bases from J, the junction kept 3 bases outside the gene matches. CDR3 amino acids: CASSDPGLAEETQYF. CDR3 nucleotides: TGTGCCAGCAGTGACCCGGGACTAGCGGAAGAGACCCAGTACTTC.

The chain is built from TRBV7-9 and TRBJ1-2, with D maybe TRBD1 (5 bases). The V and J ends lost 0 bases and 8 bases respectively, with 19 bases between them. CDR1 and CDR2 from the germline V gene are SEHNR and FQNEAQ (reference sequence). The CDR3 length is 16 residues. Here the CDR3 reads CASSLASLGGAGGYTF. Here the CDR3 DNA reads TGTGCCAGCAGCTTAGCATCCTTGGGAGGGGCCGGAGGCTACACCTTC.

This chain connects TRBV7-2 to TRBJ2-5, with D perhaps matching TRBD2 (7 bases). The V and J ends lost 0 bases and 4 bases respectively, with 9 bases between them. CDR3 length: 14 residues. CDR1 is SGHTA and CDR2 is FQGNSA in the germline V gene. The chain's CDR3 is CASSLAGGGETQYF. The CDR3 region has the DNA TGTGCCAGCAGCTTAGCGGGAGGGGGAGAGACCCAGTACTTC. Combining the CDR3 with reference TRBV7-2 and TRBJ2-5 gives the whole variable domain GAGVSQSPSNKVTEKGKDVELRCDPISGHTALYWYRQSLGQGLEFLIYFQGNSAPDKSGLPSDRFSAERTGGSVSTLTIQRTQQEDSAVYLCASSLAGGGETQYFGPGTRLLVL.

This clone appeared once. The chain has TRBV6-5 and TRBJ2-5; D gene unclear. The CDR3 has 13 residues. V shed 5 bases and J shed 3 bases, with 10 bases lying between them. The germline gives CDR1 MNHEY, CDR2 SVGAGI. CDR3 sequence: CASSRTEKETQYF. The CDR3 bases are TGTGCCAGCAGTAGAACAGAGAAAGAGACCCAGTACTTC.

The V gene is TRBV5-6, the J gene TRBJ1-2, with 9 bases fitting TRBD1. Germline V lookup: CDR1 SGHDT, CDR2 YYEEEE. This CDR3 is 14 amino acids long. J was trimmed by 4 bases and V by 2 bases; bases with no gene match: 3. The CDR3 nucleotides are TGTGCCAGCAGCTTCGACAGGGGGACCTATGGCTACACCTTC. Translated: CASSFDRGTYGYTF.

The J gene is TRBJ2-7, the V gene TRBV5-6; 7 positions agree with TRBD1. Losses at the gene ends were 7 bases for V and 0 bases for J; bases not matched to a gene: 4. CDR1 is SGHDT and CDR2 is YYEEEE in the germline V gene. The CDR3 extends over 13 amino acids. CDR3 loop: CASHRDSSYEQYF. CDR3 sequence (DNA): TGTGCCAGCCACCGGGACAGCTCCTACGAGCAGTACTTC.

The V call is TRBV5-4, the J call TRBJ1-2, with 8 nucleotides matching TRBD1. CDR3 length equals 16 residues. The V segment lost 4 bases and the J segment 3 bases; nucleotides outside the gene matches: 11. Germline CDR1 reads SGHNT; CDR2 reads YYREEE (reference sequence). CDR3: CASSQGLRGRDYGYTF. CDR3 DNA: TGTGCCAGCAGCCAAGGACTCAGGGGGCGCGACTATGGCTACACCTTC.

The V gene is TRBV7-2, the J gene TRBJ1-2, with D maybe TRBD1 (5 bases). Trimming shortened V by 1 base and J by 13 bases, and 19 bases separated the two germline ends. Germline V gene data show CDR1 as SGHTA and CDR2 as FQGNSA. CDR3 length: 14 amino acids. CDR3 amino acids: CASSLDPSGVSGTF. CDR3 nucleotide sequence: TGTGCCAGCAGCTTAGACCCCTCGGGGGTTTCGGGCACCTTC.

The chain carries TRBV9 and TRBJ2-3; a weak D match, TRBD1 (6 bases). Trimming took off 4 bases at V and 2 bases at J, with 14 bases between the two ends. The CDR3 runs 15 residues. Germline V CDR1 and CDR2: SGDLS, YYNGEE. CDR3 region: CASSTGQIYTDTQYF. In nucleotides, the CDR3 is TGTGCCAGCAGCACCGGACAGATTTACACAGATACGCAGTATTTT.

This clone came up once. The chain combines TRBV7-3 with TRBJ2-3; TRBD2 matches at 12 bases. V lost 5 bases and J lost 0; bases outside the gene matches: 9. The germline V gene has CDR1 SGHTA and CDR2 FQGTGA. This CDR3 comprises 18 residues. The CDR3 is CASSKLAGGPSSTDTQYF. The CDR3 nucleotides read TGTGCCAGCAGCAAACTAGCGGGGGGACCTTCTAGCACAGATACGCAGTATTTT.

This chain connects TRBV19 to TRBJ2-2, with TRBD2 as a possible D gene (6 bases). CDR1 and CDR2 (germline): LNHDA, SQIVND (reference sequence). The germline V and J ends were trimmed by 8 bases and 3 bases, with 16 bases remaining between them. The CDR3 has 15 residues. The CDR3 sequence is CASEISGDYTGELFF. For the CDR3, the DNA is TGTGCCAGTGAGATTAGCGGAGATTACACCGGGGAGCTGTTTTTT.

The J gene is TRBJ1-6, the V gene TRBV30, with 11 positions matching TRBD1. Germline V gene data show CDR1 as GTSNPN and CDR2 as SVGIG (reference sequence). This CDR3 contains 14 residues. Losses at the gene ends were 2 bases for V and 10 bases for J; bases not matched to a gene: 4. CDR3 nucleotide sequence: TGTGCCTGGAGTCGGGACAGGGGGACCTCACCCCTCCACTTT. Encoded protein: CAWSRDRGTSPLHF.

The CDR3 DNA reads as TGCGCCAGCAGCCAAGAACAGGGGGCACACACCATATATTTT. This gives the protein CASSQEQGAHTIYF. The rearrangement links TRBV4-3 to TRBJ1-3; 9 positions agree with TRBD1. Germline V gene lookup returns CDR1 LGHNA and CDR2 YSLEER. This CDR3 has 14 residues. The V gene end was trimmed by 0 bases and the J gene end by 8 bases; junction bases not matched to a gene: 2.